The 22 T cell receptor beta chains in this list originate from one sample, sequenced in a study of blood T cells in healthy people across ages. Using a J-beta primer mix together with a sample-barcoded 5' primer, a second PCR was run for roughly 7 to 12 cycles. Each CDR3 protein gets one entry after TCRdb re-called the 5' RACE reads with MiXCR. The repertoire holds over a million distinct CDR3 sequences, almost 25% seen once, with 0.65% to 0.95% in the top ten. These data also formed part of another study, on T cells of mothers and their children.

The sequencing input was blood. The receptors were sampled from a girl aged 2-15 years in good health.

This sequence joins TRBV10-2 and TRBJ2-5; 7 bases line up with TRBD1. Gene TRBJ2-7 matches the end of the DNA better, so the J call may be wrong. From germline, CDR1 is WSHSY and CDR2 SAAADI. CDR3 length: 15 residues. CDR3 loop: CASSESVVEGAEQYF. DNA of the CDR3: TGCGCCAGCAGTGAGTCGGTCGTTGAGGGGGCCGAGCAGTACTTC.

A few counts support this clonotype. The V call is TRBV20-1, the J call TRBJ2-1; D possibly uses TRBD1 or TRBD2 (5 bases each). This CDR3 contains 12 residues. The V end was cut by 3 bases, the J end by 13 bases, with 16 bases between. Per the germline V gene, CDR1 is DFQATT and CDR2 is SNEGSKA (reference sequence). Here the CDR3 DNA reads TGCAGTGCTAGTCCTCCGGGGCCGCCCCAGTTCTTC. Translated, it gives CSASPPGPPQFF.

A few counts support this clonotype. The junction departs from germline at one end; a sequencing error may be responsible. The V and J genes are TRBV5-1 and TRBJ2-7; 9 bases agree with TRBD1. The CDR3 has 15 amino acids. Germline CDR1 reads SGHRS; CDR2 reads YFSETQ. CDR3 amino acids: CTSSLGTGRKYEQYF. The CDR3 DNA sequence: TGCACCAGCAGCCTCGGGACAGGGAGGAAATACGAGCAGTACTTC.

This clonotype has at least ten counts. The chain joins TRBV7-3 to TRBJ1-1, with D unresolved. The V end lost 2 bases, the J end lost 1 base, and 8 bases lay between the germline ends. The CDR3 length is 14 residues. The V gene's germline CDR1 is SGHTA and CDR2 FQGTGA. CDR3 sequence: CASSLGRGNTEAFF. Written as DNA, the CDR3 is TGTGCCAGCAGCTTAGGGCGGGGGAACACTGAAGCTTTCTTT. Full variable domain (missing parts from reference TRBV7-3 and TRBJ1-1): GAGVSQTPSNKVTEKGKYVELRCDPISGHTALYWYRQSLGQGPEFLIYFQGTGAADDSGLPNDRFFAVRPEGSVSTLKIQRTERGDSAVYLCASSLGRGNTEAFFGQGTRLTVV.

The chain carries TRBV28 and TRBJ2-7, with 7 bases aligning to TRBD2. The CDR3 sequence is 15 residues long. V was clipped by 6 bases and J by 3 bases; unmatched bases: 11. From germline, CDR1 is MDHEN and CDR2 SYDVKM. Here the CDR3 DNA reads TGTGCCAGCAGCAACAATTTCGGGGGGAGCTACGAGCAGTACTTC. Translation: CASSNNFGGSYEQYF.

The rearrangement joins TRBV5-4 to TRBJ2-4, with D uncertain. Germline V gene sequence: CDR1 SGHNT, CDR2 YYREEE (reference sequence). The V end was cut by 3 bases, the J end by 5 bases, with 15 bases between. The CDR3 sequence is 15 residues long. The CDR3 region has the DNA TGTGCCAGCAGCTCCTACCCCACTCAGGAAAACATTCAGTACTTC. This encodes CASSSYPTQENIQYF.

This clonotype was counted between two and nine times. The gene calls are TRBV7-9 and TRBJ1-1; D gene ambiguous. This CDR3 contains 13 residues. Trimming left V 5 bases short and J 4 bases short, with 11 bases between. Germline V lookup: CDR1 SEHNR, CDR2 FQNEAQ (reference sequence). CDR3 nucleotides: TGTGCCAGCAGCGCCCCACGGGGCACTGAAGCTTTCTTT. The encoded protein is CASSAPRGTEAFF.

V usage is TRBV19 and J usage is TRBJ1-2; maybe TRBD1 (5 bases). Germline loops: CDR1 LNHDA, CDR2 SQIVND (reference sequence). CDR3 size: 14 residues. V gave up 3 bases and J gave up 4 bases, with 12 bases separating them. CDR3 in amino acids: CASSIPGEPYGYTF. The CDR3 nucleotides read TGTGCCAGTAGTATTCCGGGGGAACCCTATGGCTACACCTTC.

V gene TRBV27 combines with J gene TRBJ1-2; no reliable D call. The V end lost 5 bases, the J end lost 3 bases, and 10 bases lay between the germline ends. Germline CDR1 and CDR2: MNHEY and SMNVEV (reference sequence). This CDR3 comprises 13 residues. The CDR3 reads CASSEGGYYGYTF. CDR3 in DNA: TGTGCCAGCAGTGAGGGAGGGTACTATGGCTACACCTTC.

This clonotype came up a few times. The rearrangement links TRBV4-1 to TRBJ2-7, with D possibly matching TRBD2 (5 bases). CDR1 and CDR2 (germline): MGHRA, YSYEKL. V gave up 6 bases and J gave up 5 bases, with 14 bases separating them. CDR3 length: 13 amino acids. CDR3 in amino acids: CASSTLGVDEQYF. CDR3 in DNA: TGCGCCAGCAGTACCCTCGGGGTGGACGAGCAGTACTTC.

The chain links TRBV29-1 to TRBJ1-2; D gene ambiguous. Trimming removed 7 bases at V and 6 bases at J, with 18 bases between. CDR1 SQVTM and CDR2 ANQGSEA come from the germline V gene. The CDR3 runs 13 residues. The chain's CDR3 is CSALSTANHGYTF. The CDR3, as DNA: TGCAGCGCCCTTAGTACTGCCAACCATGGCTACACCTTC. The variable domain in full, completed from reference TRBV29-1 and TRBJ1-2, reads SAVISQKPSRDICQRGTSLTIQCQVDSQVTMMFWYRQQPGQSLTLIATANQGSEATYESGFVIDKFPISRPNLTFSTLTVSNMSPEDSSIYLCSALSTANHGYTFGSGTRLTVV.

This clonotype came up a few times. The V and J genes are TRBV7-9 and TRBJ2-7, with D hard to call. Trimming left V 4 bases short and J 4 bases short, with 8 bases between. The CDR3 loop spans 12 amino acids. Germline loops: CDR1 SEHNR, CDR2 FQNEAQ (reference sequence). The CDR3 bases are TGTGCCAGCAGCTCCCTCCAATACGAGCAGTACTTC. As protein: CASSSLQYEQYF.

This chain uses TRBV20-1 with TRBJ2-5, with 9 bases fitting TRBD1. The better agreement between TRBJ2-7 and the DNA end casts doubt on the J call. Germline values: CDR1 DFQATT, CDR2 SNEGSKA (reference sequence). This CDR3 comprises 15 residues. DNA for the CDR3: TGCAGTGCTAGCAAACCACCGGGACAGGGTTACGAGCAGTACTTC. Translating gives CSASKPPGQGYEQYF.

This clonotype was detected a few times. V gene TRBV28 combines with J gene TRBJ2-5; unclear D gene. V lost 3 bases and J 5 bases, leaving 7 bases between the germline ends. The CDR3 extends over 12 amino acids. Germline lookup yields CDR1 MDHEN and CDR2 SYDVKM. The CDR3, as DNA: TGTGCCAGCAGTTTCGAAGTGGAGACCCAGTACTTC. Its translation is CASSFEVETQYF.

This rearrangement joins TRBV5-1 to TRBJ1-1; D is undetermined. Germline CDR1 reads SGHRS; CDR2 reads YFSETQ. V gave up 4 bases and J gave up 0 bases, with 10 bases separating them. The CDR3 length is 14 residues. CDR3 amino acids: CASSPNGVNTEAFF. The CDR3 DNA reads TGCGCCAGCAGCCCCAATGGGGTGAACACTGAAGCTTTCTTT.

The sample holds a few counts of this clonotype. CDR3 nucleotides: TGTGCCAGCAGCTTAATGATTGGCCCGGGCAATGAGCAGTTCTTC. This translates into CASSLMIGPGNEQFF. The chain carries TRBV7-2 and TRBJ2-1; no clear D gene. Germline V CDR1 and CDR2: SGHTA, FQGNSA. V lost 2 bases to trimming and J lost 6 bases, with 14 bases between them. The CDR3 spans 15 residues.

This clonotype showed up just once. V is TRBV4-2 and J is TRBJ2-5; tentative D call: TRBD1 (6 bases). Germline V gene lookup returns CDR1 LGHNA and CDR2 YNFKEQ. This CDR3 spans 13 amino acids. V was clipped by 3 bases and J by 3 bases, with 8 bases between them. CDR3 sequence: CASSHEGEETQYF. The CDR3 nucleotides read TGTGCCAGCAGCCATGAGGGGGAAGAGACCCAGTACTTC.

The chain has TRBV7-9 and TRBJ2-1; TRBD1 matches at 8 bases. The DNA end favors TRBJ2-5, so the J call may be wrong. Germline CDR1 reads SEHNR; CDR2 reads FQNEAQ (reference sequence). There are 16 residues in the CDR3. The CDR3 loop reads CASSPRTGSRQETQYF. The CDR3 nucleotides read TGTGCCAGCAGCCCCCGGACAGGGAGTCGCCAAGAGACCCAGTACTTC.

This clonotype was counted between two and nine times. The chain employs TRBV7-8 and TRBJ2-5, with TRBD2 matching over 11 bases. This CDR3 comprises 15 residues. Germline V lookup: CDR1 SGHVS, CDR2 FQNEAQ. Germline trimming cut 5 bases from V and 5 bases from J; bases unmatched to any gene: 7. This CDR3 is CASSTRLAGRETQYF. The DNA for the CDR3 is TGTGCCAGCAGCACGCGACTAGCGGGAAGGGAGACCCAGTACTTC.

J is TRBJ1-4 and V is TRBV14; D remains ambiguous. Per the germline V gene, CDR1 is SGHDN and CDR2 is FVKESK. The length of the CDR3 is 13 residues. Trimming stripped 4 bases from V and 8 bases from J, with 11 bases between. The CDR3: CASSPGRIEKLFF. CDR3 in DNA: TGTGCCAGCAGCCCCGGACGGATAGAAAAACTGTTTTTT.

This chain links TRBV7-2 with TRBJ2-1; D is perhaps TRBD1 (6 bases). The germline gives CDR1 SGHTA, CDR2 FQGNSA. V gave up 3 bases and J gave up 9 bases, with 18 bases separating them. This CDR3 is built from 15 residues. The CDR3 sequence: CASSLEAGVQREQFF. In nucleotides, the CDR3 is TGTGCCAGCAGCTTGGAGGCAGGGGTTCAGCGTGAGCAGTTCTTC.

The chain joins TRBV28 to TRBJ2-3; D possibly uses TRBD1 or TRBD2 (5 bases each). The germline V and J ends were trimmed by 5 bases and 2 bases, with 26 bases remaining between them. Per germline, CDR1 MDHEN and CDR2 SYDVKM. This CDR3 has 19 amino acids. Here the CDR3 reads CASSPRIRSGDVATDTQYF. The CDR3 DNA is TGTGCCAGCAGTCCTCGTATCCGGTCCGGGGACGTAGCCACAGATACGCAGTATTTT.